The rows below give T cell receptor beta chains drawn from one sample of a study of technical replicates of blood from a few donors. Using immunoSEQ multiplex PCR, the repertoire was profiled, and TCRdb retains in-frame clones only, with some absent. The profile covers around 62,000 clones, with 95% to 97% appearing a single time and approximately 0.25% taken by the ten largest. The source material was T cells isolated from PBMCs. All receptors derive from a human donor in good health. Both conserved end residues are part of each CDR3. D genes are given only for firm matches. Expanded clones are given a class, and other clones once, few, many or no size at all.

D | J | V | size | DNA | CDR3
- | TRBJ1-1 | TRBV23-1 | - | TGCGCCGCAGAGAGTGAGGCCAGGGGGAACACTGAAGCTTTCTTT | CAAESEARGNTEAFF
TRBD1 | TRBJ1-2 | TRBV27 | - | TGTGCCAGCAGTTTATATGCCAGGGGGCTCTATGGCTACACCTTC | CASSLYARGLYGYTF
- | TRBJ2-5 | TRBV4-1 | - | TGCGCCAGCAGCCAAGACACAGGGAGAGAGACCCAGTACTTC | CASSQDTGRETQYF
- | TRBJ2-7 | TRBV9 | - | TGTGCCAGCAGCGTAGTTACCCTAGGCGAGCAGTACTTC | CASSVVTLGEQYF
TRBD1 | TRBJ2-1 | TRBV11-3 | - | TGTGCCAGCAGCTTAGCCGGGACAGGGTTAAAGTCTGAGCAGTTCTTC | CASSLAGTGLKSEQFF
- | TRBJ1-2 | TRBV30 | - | TGTGCCTGGAGTGTAGGTCCAGACTCGATCGATGGCTACACCTTC | CAWSVGPDSIDGYTF
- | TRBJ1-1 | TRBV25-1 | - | TGTGCCAGCAGTGAAACCCGAGGCGGAGCTTTCTTT | CASSETRGGAFF
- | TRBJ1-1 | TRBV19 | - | TGTGCCAGTAGTATGGAAGGGGTGAACACTGAAGCTTTCTTT | CASSMEGVNTEAFF
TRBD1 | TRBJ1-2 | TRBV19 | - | TGTGCCAGTAGTCCAGTACAGGGGGCCCGGAGCGGCTACACCTTC | CASSPVQGARSGYTF
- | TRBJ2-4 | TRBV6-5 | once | TGTGCCAGCAGCCCCGACAGTATAGCCAAAAACATTCAGTACTTC | CASSPDSIAKNIQYF
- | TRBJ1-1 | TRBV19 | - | TGTGCCAGTATTCAGACTGAAGCTTTCTTT | CASIQTEAFF
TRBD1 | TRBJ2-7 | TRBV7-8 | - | TGTGCCGCCGGGACAGGAGGTTACGAGCAGTACTTC | CAAGTGGYEQYF
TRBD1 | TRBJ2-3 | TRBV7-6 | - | TGTGCCAGCAGCGGCCGGGACAGGGAAGAAGATACGCAGTATTTT | CASSGRDREEDTQYF
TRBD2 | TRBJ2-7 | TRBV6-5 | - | TGTGCCAGCACCCTGACTAGCGGCTACGAGCAGTACTTC | CASTLTSGYEQYF
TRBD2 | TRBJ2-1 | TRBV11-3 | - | TGTGCCAGCAGCAACAAACCTAGCGGGCATGAGCAGTTCTTC | CASSNKPSGHEQFF
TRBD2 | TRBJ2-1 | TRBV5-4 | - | TGTGCCAGCAGCGCTAGCGGGAGTTACAATGAGCAGTTCTTC | CASSASGSYNEQFF
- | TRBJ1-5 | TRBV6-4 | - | TGTGCCAGCAGTGACCCCTTAATTTATAGCAATCAGCCCCAGCATTTT | CASSDPLIYSNQPQHF
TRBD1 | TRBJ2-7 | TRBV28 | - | TGTGCCAGCAGTTTGGTCTTCACAGGGGCCTACGAGCAGTACTTC | CASSLVFTGAYEQYF
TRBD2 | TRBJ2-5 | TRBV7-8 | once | TGTGCCAGCAGCCCGTTAGCGGGAGTTGGAGAGACCCAGTACTTC | CASSPLAGVGETQYF
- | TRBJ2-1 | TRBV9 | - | TGTGCCAGCAGCGTAGCTACAGGGGCTAGCGCGTACAATGAGCAGTTCTTC | CASSVATGASAYNEQFF
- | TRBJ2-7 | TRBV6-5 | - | TGTGCCAGCCAGGTATCCTCCTACGAGCAGTACTTC | CASQVSSYEQYF
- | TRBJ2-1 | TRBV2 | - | TGTGCCAGCAGTGATTCGAGCCTCGCCTACAATGAGCAGTTCTTC | CASSDSSLAYNEQFF
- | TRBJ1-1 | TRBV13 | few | TGTGCCAGCAGCTCGGGACAAGCCAACACTGAAGCTTTCTTT | CASSSGQANTEAFF
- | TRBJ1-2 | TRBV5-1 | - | TGCGCCAGCAGCTTGGCCGCTAGCGGCCGAGATGGCTACACCTTC | CASSLAASGRDGYTF
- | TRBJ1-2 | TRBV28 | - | TGTGCCAGCACTTATGGAGTTGGCTACACCTTC | CASTYGVGYTF
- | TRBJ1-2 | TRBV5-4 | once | TGTGCCAGCAGTTATGACAAGACCTATGGCTACACCTTC | CASSYDKTYGYTF
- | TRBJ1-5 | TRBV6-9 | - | TGTGCCAGGCGACGGGGCAATCAGCCCCAGCATTTT | CARRRGNQPQHF
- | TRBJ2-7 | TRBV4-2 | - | TGTGCCAGCAGCCAAGATCCGGGGGACGGGGCGTACGAGCAGTACTTC | CASSQDPGDGAYEQYF
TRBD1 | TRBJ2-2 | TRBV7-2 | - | TGTGCCAGCAGCTGGGACAGGTACACCGGGGAGCTGTTTTTT | CASSWDRYTGELFF
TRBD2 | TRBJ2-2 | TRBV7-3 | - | TGTGCCAGCAGCTTACTAGCGGGAGACACCGGGGAGCTGTTTTTT | CASSLLAGDTGELFF
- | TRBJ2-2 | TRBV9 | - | TGTGCCAGCAGCCCCCATACCGGGGAGCTGTTTTTT | CASSPHTGELFF
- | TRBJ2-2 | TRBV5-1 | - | TGCGCCAGCAGCTTGGTCGGGAACACCGGGGAGCTGTTTTTT | CASSLVGNTGELFF
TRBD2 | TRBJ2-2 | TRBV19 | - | TGTGCCAGTAATCCTAGCGGGAGTACCGGGGAGCTGTTTTTT | CASNPSGSTGELFF
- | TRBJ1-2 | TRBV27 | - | TGTGCCAGCAGTTTATGGCCCACCAACTATGGCTACACCTTC | CASSLWPTNYGYTF
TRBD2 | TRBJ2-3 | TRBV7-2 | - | TGTGCCAGCAGCTTAGGGTCGAGCGGGGGCACAGATACGCAGTATTTT | CASSLGSSGGTDTQYF
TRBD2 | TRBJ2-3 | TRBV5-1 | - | TGCGCCAGCACCGGGGGGGGCGATGGTATCCCCACAGATACGCAGTATTTT | CASTGGGDGIPTDTQYF
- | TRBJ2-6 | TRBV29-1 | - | TGCAGCGTTGTCAGGGTAAATTCTGGGGCCAACGTCCTGACTTTC | CSVVRVNSGANVLTF
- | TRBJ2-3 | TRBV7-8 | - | TGTGCCAGCAGCCCACGTCAGGACACAGATACGCAGTATTTT | CASSPRQDTDTQYF
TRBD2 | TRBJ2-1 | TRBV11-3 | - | TGTGCCAGCCTAGTTGGCGGGAGGGGGTCCGATGAGCAGTTCTTC | CASLVGGRGSDEQFF
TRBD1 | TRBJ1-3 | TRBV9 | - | TGTGCCAGCAGCTTTCACCGGACAGGGGGCTCGAACACCATATATTTT | CASSFHRTGGSNTIYF
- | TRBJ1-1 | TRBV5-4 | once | TGTGCCAGCAGCTTGGTACGCGGTGACACTGAAGCTTTCTTT | CASSLVRGDTEAFF
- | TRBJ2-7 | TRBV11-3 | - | TGTGCCAGCAGCTTCCCGGGGAACGACGAGCAGTACTTC | CASSFPGNDEQYF
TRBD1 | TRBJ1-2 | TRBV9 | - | TGTGCCAGCAGCGCCAACAAGGACAGGGGCACGGCTAACTATGGCTACACCTTC | CASSANKDRGTANYGYTF
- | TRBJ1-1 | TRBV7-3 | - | TGTGCCAGCAGCTTATATCAGGGATCCACTGAAGCTTTCTTT | CASSLYQGSTEAFF
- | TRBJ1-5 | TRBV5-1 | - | TGCGCCAGCAGCCCAGGACTGACGGATCAGCCCCAGCATTTT | CASSPGLTDQPQHF
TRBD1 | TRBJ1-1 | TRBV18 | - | TGTGCCAGCTCACCGACAGGGGACCCCACTGAAGCTTTCTTT | CASSPTGDPTEAFF
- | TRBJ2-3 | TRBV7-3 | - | TGTGCCAGCAGCTTGAGCACCCGTAGCACAGATACGCAGTATTTT | CASSLSTRSTDTQYF
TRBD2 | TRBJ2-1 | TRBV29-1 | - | TGCAGCGTTGAACTCAGCGGGAGGGCCGTGAATGAGCAGTTCTTC | CSVELSGRAVNEQFF
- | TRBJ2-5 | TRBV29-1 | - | TGCAGCGTTGATAGGGAGGGGGGCCAAGAGACCCAGTACTTC | CSVDREGGQETQYF
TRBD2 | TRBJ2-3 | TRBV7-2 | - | TGTGCCAGCAGCTTAGCCGGGACTAGCGGGAGGGCGACAGATACGCAGTATTTT | CASSLAGTSGRATDTQYF
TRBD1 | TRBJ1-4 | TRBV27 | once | TGTGCCAGCAGTTTAGGGGGGACAGGGCAAGAAAAACTGTTTTTT | CASSLGGTGQEKLFF
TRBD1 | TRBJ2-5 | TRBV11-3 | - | TGTGCCAGCAGCTTAGGGGGACAGGTTTCAGAGACCCAGTACTTC | CASSLGGQVSETQYF
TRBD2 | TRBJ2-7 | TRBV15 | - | TGTGCCACCAGCAGAGGGCGACTAGCGGGACACCGTTACGAGCAGTACTTC | CATSRGRLAGHRYEQYF
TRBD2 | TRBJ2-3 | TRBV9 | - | TGTGCCAGCAGCCCATCGAGCCCAGCGGGAGGGCCTCATGATACGCAGTATTTT | CASSPSSPAGGPHDTQYF
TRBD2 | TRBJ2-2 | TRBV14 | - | TGTGCCAGCAGCCAAGTTTCGGGGGGCACCGGGGAGCTGTTTTTT | CASSQVSGGTGELFF
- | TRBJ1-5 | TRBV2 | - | TGTGCCACCCGGTTGGGGGCAGGCCATCAGCCCCAGCATTTT | CATRLGAGHQPQHF
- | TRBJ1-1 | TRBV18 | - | TGTGCCAGCCTTGGACAGCAGAACACTGAAGCTTTCTTT | CASLGQQNTEAFF